This T cell receptor gamma chain comes out of a study of gamma delta lymphoproliferative disorders and STAT genes (dated 2018 in TCRdb). With regard to the full study: Of the 9 Tgammadelta LGLL patients who were sequenced, 5 followed an indolent course, while 4 had symptomatic disease. Gamma-chain libraries were prepared from at least 50 ng of genomic DNA using the LymphoTrack Dx TCRG Assay. Because no corresponding Invivoscribe delta assay was available, delta-chain libraries were prepared according to the standard operating procedure of the EuroClonality-NGS working group. The study profiled TCR gamma and delta CDR3 repertoires by deep sequencing in Tgammadelta lymphoproliferative disease patients and healthy controls, within a larger immunophenotypic and STAT-mutation study. The TCR-sequenced pilot group comprised some 10 Tgammadelta large granular lymphocyte leukemia patients and a couple of hepatosplenic T-cell lymphoma patients. A couple of gamma-chain samples and all delta-chain samples were sequenced twice to confirm results.

This clone is characterized as medium-sized (0.01 to 0.1%). It lacks a known antigen. No quality values exist for individual bases; no much larger clone is one base distant. What the research found in general, with its limitations: Major clones in indolent patients were dominated by Vgamma9-JgammaP and Vdelta2-Ddelta3-Jdelta1 rearrangements, whereas symptomatic patients lacked these rearrangements and used less common gene combinations. Control T cells likely spanned varied maturation stages, while leukemic cells were skewed toward terminal effectors, potentially limiting patient-control comparisons. Nearly all major gamma and delta clonotypes of patients were found to be public, being shared with at least one healthy donor, and only a couple of gamma clonotypes were found to be private to disease. When whole repertoires were clustered, patient gamma repertoires were grouped separately from healthy controls, whereas no separation between groups was observed for delta repertoires. The authors pointed out that NGS specificity may be lower at low frequencies, so whether leukemic clones are public or private needs to be confirmed.

TCR sequencing was performed on genomic DNA from peripheral blood mononuclear cells isolated from patients and controls. A median age of roughly 60 years was recorded for the sequenced patients, of whom 4 or 5 were male and 6 were female. All patients came from a single hematology unit in Padova, Italy, and their diagnoses were reclassified as T-LGLL or HSTCL using the 2017 WHO criteria. Every patient sample was obtained either before therapy or while the patient was off therapy. CDR1 and CDR2 were assigned from the germline V gene as EGSNGY and YDSYNSKV. The CDR3, cysteine through phenylalanine, is 13 amino acids long. Only the CDR3 part of the read is kept: 39 bases, read in frame from the first base. V lost 0 bases and J lost 3 bases, and the count of bases not matched to a germline gene is 2. Both library methods used multiplex PCR with primers targeting conserved V and J regions of the TCR genes. After purification and pooling, the amplicons were sequenced on an Illumina MiSeq platform. The authors processed their data as follows. V(D)J alignment, clonotype assembly and translation were done with MiXCR, while functionality assessment and CDR3 repertoire analyses were done with VDJtools. CDR3 followed the IMGT definition, and analyses included only productive sequences that used functional genes, leaving out ORF genes and pseudogenes. A custom Python script was used to search all patients and controls for identical amino acid CDR3s of major clonotypes (frequency >=5%). Clonotype frequencies in patients versus controls were compared with a one-sided non-parametric Wilcoxon test. Clones were re-identified by TCRdb from the public reads with CATT, and rows with the same DNA were merged. TCRdb's processing, not the authors' own work, is the source of the V and J calls. Across this sample there are around 2,300 gamma-chain clones, with approximately 9.7% seen only once. 50% to 60% of the sample belongs to the ten largest clones.

The receptor was derived from a human donor with gamma-delta T-cell large granular lymphocyte leukemia. The sequenced material came from blood. Recombination joined TRGV2 with TRGJ1 or TRGJ2. TCRdb lists no J gene, so it was determined here by aligning the DNA to germline. The nucleotide sequence reads as follows: TGTGCCACCTGGGACGGGCCTTATTATAAGAAACTCTTT. The resulting protein is CATWDGPYYKKLF.